Sequencing of this T cell receptor (beta chain) was carried out in a study of cytomegalovirus exposure and HLA in healthy donors. In the case of this clone: What it recognizes is unknown. Other DNA sequences of this sample code for an identical CDR3.

This CDR3 comprises 13 residues. The ends were cut back, 0 bases at V and 6 bases at J, with 9 bases in the middle. Germline CDR1 reads LNHNV; CDR2 reads YYDKDF (reference sequence). PCR used 60 Vbeta primers and 13 Jbeta primers. Sequencing was performed with immunoSEQ multiplex PCR; in TCRdb, only in-frame clones are kept and a portion is missing. The sample carries 60,000 to 75,000 clones, less than 80% recorded once. Study-wide findings and caveats: Later analysis identified several of the most significant clusters that appeared linked to common viral pathogens. Presence/absence analyses assumed roughly uniform sequencing depth across donors, which may not hold.

The chain couples TRBV15 to TRBJ2-7, with a possible D match to TRBD1 (6 bases). This TCR was sampled from a woman aged 45-59 years in good health and CMV-seronegative. Sequenced: PBMCs. The DNA of the CDR3 is TGTGCCACCAGCAGAGACAGGGGACGCGAGCAGTACTTC. Its translation: CATSRDRGREQYF. Supplemented by reference TRBV15 and TRBJ2-7, the full variable domain reads DAMVIQNPRYQVTQFGKPVTLSCSQTLNHNVMYWYQQKSSQAPKLLFHYYDKDFNNEADTPDNFQSRRPNTSFCFLDIRSPGLGDTAMYLCATSRDRGREQYFGPGTRLTVT.